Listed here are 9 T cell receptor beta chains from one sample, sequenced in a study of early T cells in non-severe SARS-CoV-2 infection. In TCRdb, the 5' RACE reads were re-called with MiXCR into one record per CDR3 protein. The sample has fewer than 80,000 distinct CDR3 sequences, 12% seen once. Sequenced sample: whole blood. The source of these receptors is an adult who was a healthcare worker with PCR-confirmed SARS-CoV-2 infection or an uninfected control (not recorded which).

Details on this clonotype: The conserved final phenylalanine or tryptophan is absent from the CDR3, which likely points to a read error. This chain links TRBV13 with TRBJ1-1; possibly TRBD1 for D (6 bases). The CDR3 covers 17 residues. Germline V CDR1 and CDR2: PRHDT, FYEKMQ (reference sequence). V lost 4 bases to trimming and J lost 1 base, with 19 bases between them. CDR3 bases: TGTGCCAGCAGCTGGCCGGGACAACGAGGAAGGAACACTGAAGCTTTCTCT. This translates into CASSWPGQRGRNTEAFS.

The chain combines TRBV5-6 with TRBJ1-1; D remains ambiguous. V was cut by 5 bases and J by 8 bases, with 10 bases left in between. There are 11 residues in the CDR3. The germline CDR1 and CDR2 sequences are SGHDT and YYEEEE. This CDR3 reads CASSGLREAFF. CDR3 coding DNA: TGTGCCAGCAGTGGGTTACGGGAAGCTTTCTTT.

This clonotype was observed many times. CDR3 in amino acids: CASSSRYEQYF. CDR3 DNA sequence: TGTGCCAGCAGCTCTAGGTACGAGCAGTACTTC. The chain carries TRBV6-6 and TRBJ2-7; D is unclear. The CDR3 covers 11 residues. Germline V gene lookup returns CDR1 MNHNY and CDR2 SVGAGI (reference sequence). V lost 6 bases to trimming and J lost 4 bases, with 7 bases between them.

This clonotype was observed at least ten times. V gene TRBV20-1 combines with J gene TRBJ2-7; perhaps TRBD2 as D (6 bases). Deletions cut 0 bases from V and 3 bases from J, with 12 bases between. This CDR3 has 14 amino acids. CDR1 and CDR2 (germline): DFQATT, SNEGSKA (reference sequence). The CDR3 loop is CSARDGAGIYEQYF. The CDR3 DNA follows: TGCAGTGCTAGAGACGGGGCGGGAATCTACGAGCAGTACTTC.

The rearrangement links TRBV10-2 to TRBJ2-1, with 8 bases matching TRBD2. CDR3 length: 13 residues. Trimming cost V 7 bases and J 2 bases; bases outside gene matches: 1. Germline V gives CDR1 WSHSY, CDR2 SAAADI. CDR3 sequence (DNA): TGCGCCAGCACGGGACTAGCCTACAATGAGCAGTTCTTC. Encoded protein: CASTGLAYNEQFF.

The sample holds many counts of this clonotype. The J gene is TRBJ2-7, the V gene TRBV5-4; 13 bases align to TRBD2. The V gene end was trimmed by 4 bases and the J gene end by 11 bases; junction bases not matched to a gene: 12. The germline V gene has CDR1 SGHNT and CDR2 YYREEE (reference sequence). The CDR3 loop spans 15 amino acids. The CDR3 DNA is TGTGCCAGCAGCCCGGAACCAGGACTAGCGGGAGTTAAGTACTTC. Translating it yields CASSPEPGLAGVKYF.

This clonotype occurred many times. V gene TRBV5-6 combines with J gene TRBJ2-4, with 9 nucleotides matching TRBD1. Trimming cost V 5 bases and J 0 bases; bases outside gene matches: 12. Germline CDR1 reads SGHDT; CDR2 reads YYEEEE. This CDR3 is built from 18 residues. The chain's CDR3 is CASRTGQGFLLAKNIQYF. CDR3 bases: TGTGCCAGCAGAACCGGACAGGGGTTCCTACTAGCCAAAAACATTCAGTACTTC.

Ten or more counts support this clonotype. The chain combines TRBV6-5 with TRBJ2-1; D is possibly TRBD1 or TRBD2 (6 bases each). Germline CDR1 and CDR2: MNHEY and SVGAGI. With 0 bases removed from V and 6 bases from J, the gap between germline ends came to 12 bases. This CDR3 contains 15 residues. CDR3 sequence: CASSYSFRGGNEQFF. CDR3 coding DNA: TGTGCCAGCAGTTACTCTTTCAGGGGAGGCAATGAGCAGTTCTTC.

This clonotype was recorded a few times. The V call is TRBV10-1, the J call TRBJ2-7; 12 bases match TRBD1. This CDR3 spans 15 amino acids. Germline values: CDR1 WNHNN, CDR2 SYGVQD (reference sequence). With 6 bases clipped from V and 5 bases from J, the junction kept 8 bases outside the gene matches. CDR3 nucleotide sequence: TGCGCCAGCAGCACCGGGACAGGGGGCTATAACGAGCAGTACTTC. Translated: CASSTGTGGYNEQYF.